The entry below gives a single T cell receptor (beta chain) sequence along with its context. Antigen: not known. The data belong to a study of esophageal squamous cell carcinoma under preoperative chemotherapy. Study-wide context: Both tumor-infiltrating lymphocytes and peripheral blood T cells were profiled.

MiXCR, applied by TCRdb to the PCR reads, yields one record per CDR3 protein. The repertoire consists of about 20,000 distinct CDR3 sequences, with about 43% occurring once and the leading ten covering about 29%. Time point meaning: after preoperative PTX-NDP chemotherapy. Before surgery, patients were given preoperative paclitaxel-nedaplatin chemotherapy. The study's findings and limits: After chemotherapy, TCR diversity rose significantly in peripheral T cells but not in tumor-infiltrating lymphocytes.

The germline gives CDR1 SGHVS, CDR2 FQNEAQ. This CDR3 is built from 17 residues. Sampling was performed from a patient given preoperative chemotherapy. This chain connects TRBV7-8 to TRBJ2-7, with 13 bases aligning to TRBD2. The J call may be incorrect, as the DNA end agrees better with TRBJ2-1. This receptor was taken from a human donor with esophageal squamous cell carcinoma. The donor label of this sample is uncertain. The CDR3 DNA reads as TGTGCCAGCAGCTTAGGGTTGACTAGCGGGAGGTATAATGAGCAGTTCTTC. This sequence encodes CASSLGLTSGRYNEQFF.